At least ten counts were recorded for the clone carrying this TCR beta chain. Its target is unknown. The data stem from a study of Graves' ophthalmopathy and Graves' hyperthyroidism. In the study overall: The study drew peripheral blood at initial diagnosis, before any treatment. Overall study results and limits: Blood contained most expanded thyroid clonotypes exceeding 0.001 frequency.

Ophthalmopathy donors were characterized by moderate-to-severe activity, CAS of at least 3, NOSPECS of at least 4, and duration under 3 months. Patients were excluded if they had other autoimmune diseases or uncontrolled infections, and likewise if pregnancy or lactation applied. The CDR3 is 15 residues long. CDR1 SQVTM and CDR2 ANQGSEA come from the germline V gene. The V gene end was trimmed by 4 bases and the J gene end by 7 bases; junction bases not matched to a gene: 8. Researchers took RNA transcripts and amplified TCR beta CDR3 regions from them. Investigators did first-round RT-PCR with HTBI primers, then second-round multiplex PCR. TCRdb recomputed calls from the multiplex PCR reads with MiXCR, one row per CDR3 protein. The sample shows tens of thousands of distinct CDR3 sequences, under 65% of them seen only once.

Specimen: peripheral blood. The sequence derives from an adult man with Graves' ophthalmopathy. This chain joins TRBV29-1 and TRBJ2-4, with 12 bases matching TRBD1. CDR3 sequence reads: CSVGGTGGVRNIQYF. The CDR3 DNA reads as TGCAGCGTTGGGGGGACAGGGGGCGTAAGGAACATTCAGTACTTC.